These 26 T cell receptor beta chains were all obtained from the same sample, sequenced in a study of blood T cell repertoires in COVID-19. Assay: immunoSEQ multiplex PCR; the TCRdb copy retains only in-frame clones and omits some. The profile shows about 250,000 clones, 80% to 85% of them singletons. Sequenced sample: peripheral blood. The receptors derive from a middle-aged man with acute or convalescent COVID-19.

The V call is TRBV19, the J call TRBJ1-2, with 8 bases that match TRBD1. This CDR3 is built from 16 residues. V was clipped by 5 bases and J by 4 bases; unmatched bases: 12. Germline CDR1 LNHDA, CDR2 SQIVND (reference sequence). The CDR3 DNA reads TGTGCCAGTAGTGGCGTTCGAACAGGGGGTTTCTATGGCTACACCTTC. The encoded protein is CASSGVRTGGFYGYTF. The entire variable domain, with the rest obtained from reference TRBV19 and TRBJ1-2, is as follows: DGGITQSPKYLFRKEGQNVTLSCEQNLNHDAMYWYRQDPGQGLRLIYYSQIVNDFQKGDIAEGYSVSREKKESFPLTVTSAQKNPTAFYLCASSGVRTGGFYGYTFGSGTRLTVV.

This CDR3 is CASKRRASSGTEAFF. Here the CDR3 DNA reads TGTGCCAGCAAACGACGGGCATCCTCGGGGACTGAAGCTTTCTTT. This chain joins TRBV5-4 and TRBJ1-1, with D hard to call. The CDR3 length is 15 residues. The ends were cut back, 6 bases at V and 5 bases at J, with 20 bases in the middle. Per germline, CDR1 SGHNT and CDR2 YYREEE (reference sequence).

The chain couples TRBV7-2 to TRBJ2-2; D is possibly TRBD2 (6 bases). Trimming removed 1 base from V and 3 bases from J, with 12 bases in between. This CDR3 spans 16 amino acids. Looked up from germline, CDR1 is SGHTA and CDR2 is FQGNSA. The CDR3, as DNA: TGTGCCAGCAGCTTAGGGGCAGGGAGGTACACCGGGGAGCTGTTTTTT. The encoded protein is CASSLGAGRYTGELFF.

The chain couples TRBV27 to TRBJ2-5; D gene ambiguous. Trimming took 0 bases from V and 5 from J, leaving 13 bases between them. Germline V CDR1 and CDR2: MNHEY, SMNVEV (reference sequence). The CDR3 consists of 15 residues. CDR3 amino acids: CASSLSTSPWETQYF. In DNA, the CDR3 is TGTGCCAGCAGTTTATCGACATCTCCCTGGGAGACCCAGTACTTC.

This clone was seen just once. The chain employs TRBV7-8 and TRBJ2-1, with 8 bases lining up with TRBD2. The CDR3 loop spans 17 amino acids. With V trimmed by 1 base and J by 0 bases, 5 bases remained unmatched. Germline V gives CDR1 SGHVS, CDR2 FQNEAQ. As DNA, the CDR3 is TGTGCCAGCAGCTTAGATACGGCGGGAGGCTCCTACAATGAGCAGTTCTTC. Residues: CASSLDTAGGSYNEQFF.

The CDR3 protein is CASRPWTSGDSYNEQFF. As DNA, the CDR3 is TGTGCCAGCAGACCCTGGACTAGCGGCGATTCCTACAATGAGCAGTTCTTC. The chain employs TRBV13 and TRBJ2-1, with 10 bases matching TRBD2. Germline trimming cut 6 bases from V and 1 base from J; bases unmatched to any gene: 9. CDR1 and CDR2 (germline): PRHDT, FYEKMQ (reference sequence). The CDR3 spans 17 residues.

The genes are TRBV7-9 and TRBJ1-3; D gene uncertain. This CDR3 region has 13 residues. With 0 bases removed from V and 4 bases from J, the gap between germline ends came to 4 bases. CDR1 is SEHNR and CDR2 is FQNEAQ in the germline V gene (reference sequence). The CDR3 DNA sequence: TGTGCCAGCAGCTTAGCGTCGGGAAACACCATATATTTT. It translates to CASSLASGNTIYF.

This clone was picked up one time. The chain carries TRBV10-3 and TRBJ1-1, with 7 bases lining up with TRBD1. Germline CDR1 reads ENHRY; CDR2 reads SYGVKD. The CDR3 length is 14 residues. J gave up 5 bases and V 2 bases, and 5 bases lay outside the gene matches. CDR3 protein: CAISERGQGTEAFF. CDR3 DNA: TGTGCCATCAGTGAGAGGGGGCAGGGGACTGAAGCTTTCTTT.

The V gene is TRBV10-3, the J gene TRBJ1-1, with unresolved D. Trimming took off 7 bases at V and 1 base at J, with 7 bases between the two ends. This CDR3 has 12 residues. Germline V CDR1 and CDR2: ENHRY, SYGVKD. This CDR3 is CAIKRGNTEAFF. The CDR3 coding sequence is TGTGCCATCAAGCGGGGGAACACTGAAGCTTTCTTT.

V and J are TRBV2 and TRBJ1-4, with no clear D. Trimming stripped 8 bases from V and 2 bases from J, with 9 bases between. Per the germline V gene, CDR1 is SNHLY and CDR2 is FYNNEI. The CDR3 sequence is 13 residues long. The CDR3 bases are TGTGCCAGCGTAACAGTGACTAATGAAAAACTGTTTTTT. The encoded protein is CASVTVTNEKLFF.

The J gene is TRBJ2-2, the V gene TRBV29-1; TRBD2 aligns across 9 bases. The J segment lost 4 bases and the V segment lost 4 bases, leaving 10 bases of the junction unmatched. This CDR3 is 16 amino acids long. Germline CDR1 is SQVTM and CDR2 is ANQGSEA. CDR3 coding DNA: TGCAGCGTTGTTCTAGCGGGAAGGGAGGTCACCGGGGAGCTGTTTTTT. Translated, it gives CSVVLAGREVTGELFF.

The chain employs TRBV18 and TRBJ1-1, with 8 bases that match TRBD1. The CDR3 runs 14 residues. The V and J ends lost 2 bases and 5 bases, in that order; junction bases with no gene match: 4. Germline loops: CDR1 KGHSH, CDR2 LQKENI. The CDR3 spells CASSPSTGVTEAFF. The CDR3 DNA follows: TGTGCCAGCTCACCATCGACAGGGGTTACTGAAGCTTTCTTT.

The chain has TRBV2 and TRBJ1-1, with D possibly being TRBD1 (6 bases). The CDR3 sequence is 14 residues long. With 9 bases removed from V and 3 bases from J, the gap between germline ends came to 17 bases. Germline V CDR1 and CDR2: SNHLY, FYNNEI. The CDR3 nucleotides read TGTGCCAGTATATGGGGAGGGGGTCACACTGAAGCTTTCTTT. Protein product: CASIWGGGHTEAFF.

This clone was seen a few times. The CDR3 DNA is TGCGCCAGCACGGGACTAGCGGGAGCTCTCGGGGAGCTGTTTTTT. This sequence encodes CASTGLAGALGELFF. The chain recombines TRBV10-2 with TRBJ2-2, with 14 bases aligning to TRBD2. This CDR3 comprises 15 residues. CDR1 is WSHSY, CDR2 SAAADI, per germline. Unmatched junction bases numbered 5, after V lost 7 bases and J lost 7 bases.

The gene calls are TRBV6-5 and TRBJ1-2; 7 bases line up with TRBD1. Germline V gives CDR1 MNHEY, CDR2 SVGAGI. This CDR3 comprises 13 residues. V lost 4 bases to trimming and J lost 8 bases; unmatched junction nucleotides: 7. The CDR3 DNA follows: TGTGCCAGCAGTTTCGACAGGGCGGGAGGCTACACCTTC. It translates to CASSFDRAGGYTF.

V is TRBV7-9 and J is TRBJ2-6, with a weak D call TRBD1 (5 bases). The V gene lost 5 bases and the J gene lost 4 bases, with 15 bases spanning the gap. There are 16 residues in the CDR3. Germline V CDR1 and CDR2: SEHNR, FQNEAQ (reference sequence). CDR3 region: CASSTAQGAGANVLTF. DNA of the CDR3: TGTGCCAGCAGCACCGCTCAGGGCGCAGGGGCCAACGTCCTGACTTTC.

This clone was detected once. The V gene is TRBV6-6, the J gene TRBJ1-3; 7 bases fit TRBD1. The J segment lost 3 bases and the V segment lost 4 bases, leaving 9 bases of the junction unmatched. Germline CDR1 MNHNY, CDR2 SVGAGI (reference sequence). The CDR3 consists of 16 residues. The DNA for the CDR3 is TGTGCCAGCAGTTCCCTCGACAGGGCAGGTGGAAACACCATATATTTT. Residues: CASSSLDRAGGNTIYF.

The genes are TRBV6-6 and TRBJ2-5; a weak D match, TRBD1 (5 bases). The ends were cut back, 0 bases at V and 3 bases at J, with 8 bases in the middle. The CDR3 loop spans 14 amino acids. Germline V gene lookup returns CDR1 MNHNY and CDR2 SVGAGI (reference sequence). Here the CDR3 reads CASSYSAGKETQYF. DNA for the CDR3: TGTGCCAGCAGTTACTCCGCAGGGAAAGAGACCCAGTACTTC.

The CDR3 loop reads CASSYPGQRTTDTQYF. CDR3 in DNA: TGTGCCAGCAGCTACCCGGGACAACGCACCACAGATACGCAGTATTTT. The genes are TRBV5-4 and TRBJ2-3, with D possibly TRBD1 on 6 matching bases. Per the germline V gene, CDR1 is SGHNT and CDR2 is YYREEE (reference sequence). This CDR3 contains 16 residues. V was trimmed by 3 bases and J by 2 bases, leaving 16 bases between them.

This chain connects TRBV9 to TRBJ2-3; 7 bases line up with TRBD1. V lost 1 base, J lost 2 bases, and 4 bases stayed unmatched. Germline V lookup: CDR1 SGDLS, CDR2 YYNGEE. The CDR3 runs 15 residues. The CDR3 DNA follows: TGTGCCAGCAGCGTAAAGGGGGCCTACACAGATACGCAGTATTTT. Translated, it gives CASSVKGAYTDTQYF.

This clone was observed a few times. This chain links TRBV18 with TRBJ1-3, with unresolved D. Germline loops: CDR1 KGHSH, CDR2 LQKENI. This CDR3 contains 12 residues. V was shortened by 6 bases and J by 4 bases, with 7 bases between the two germline ends. CDR3 sequence reads: CASSPGGNTIYF. The CDR3 DNA reads TGTGCCAGCTCGCCGGGAGGAAACACCATATATTTT. The variable domain in full, with the rest retrieved from reference TRBV18 and TRBJ1-3, is NAGVMQNPRHLVRRRGQEARLRCSPMKGHSHVYWYRQLPEEGLKFMVYLQKENIIDESGMPKERFSAEFPKEGPSILRIQQVVRGDSAAYFCASSPGGNTIYFGEGSWLTVV.

The rearrangement uses TRBV19 and TRBJ1-5, with D possibly being TRBD1 (5 bases). From germline, CDR1 is LNHDA and CDR2 SQIVND (reference sequence). CDR3 size: 16 residues. The V and J ends lost 6 bases and 0 bases respectively, with 15 bases between them. The chain's CDR3 is CASRLGGGFSNQPQHF. CDR3 nucleotide sequence: TGTGCCAGTAGGCTTGGCGGGGGTTTTAGCAATCAGCCCCAGCATTTT. Full variable domain (missing parts from reference TRBV19 and TRBJ1-5): DGGITQSPKYLFRKEGQNVTLSCEQNLNHDAMYWYRQDPGQGLRLIYYSQIVNDFQKGDIAEGYSVSREKKESFPLTVTSAQKNPTAFYLCASRLGGGFSNQPQHFGDGTRLSIL.

The gene calls are TRBV18 and TRBJ1-5; TRBD1 matches at 9 bases. The length of the CDR3 is 15 residues. In germline, CDR1 is KGHSH, CDR2 LQKENI. The V gene end was trimmed by 1 base and the J gene end by 2 bases; junction bases not matched to a gene: 0. The chain's CDR3 is CASSPRTGGNQPQHF. CDR3 in DNA: TGTGCCAGCTCACCACGGACAGGGGGCAATCAGCCCCAGCATTTT.

The rearrangement links TRBV30 to TRBJ1-5; no clear D. Deletions cut 0 bases from V and 1 base from J, with 4 bases between. The CDR3 loop spans 13 amino acids. Per the germline V gene, CDR1 is GTSNPN and CDR2 is SVGIG (reference sequence). The CDR3 here is CAWSVESNQPQHF. CDR3 DNA sequence: TGTGCCTGGAGTGTCGAGAGCAATCAGCCCCAGCATTTT.

The J gene is TRBJ2-7, the V gene TRBV11-2, with D maybe TRBD2 (6 bases). Germline CDR1 reads SGHAT; CDR2 reads FQNNGV. The V gene lost 6 bases and the J gene lost 5 bases, with 11 bases spanning the gap. CDR3 length equals 12 residues. The CDR3 loop reads CASRLASDEQYF. CDR3 in DNA: TGTGCCAGCAGACTAGCATCGGACGAGCAGTACTTC.

The chain is built from TRBV6-2 or TRBV6-3 and TRBJ2-3; 7 bases match TRBD2. Trimming cost V 0 bases and J 2 bases; bases outside gene matches: 8. This CDR3 spans 17 amino acids. Germline values: CDR1 MNHEY, CDR2 SVGEGT. The CDR3 region has the DNA TGTGCCAGCAGTTACTCCATCAGCGGGGCTGACACAGATACGCAGTATTTT. The encoded protein is CASSYSISGADTDTQYF.